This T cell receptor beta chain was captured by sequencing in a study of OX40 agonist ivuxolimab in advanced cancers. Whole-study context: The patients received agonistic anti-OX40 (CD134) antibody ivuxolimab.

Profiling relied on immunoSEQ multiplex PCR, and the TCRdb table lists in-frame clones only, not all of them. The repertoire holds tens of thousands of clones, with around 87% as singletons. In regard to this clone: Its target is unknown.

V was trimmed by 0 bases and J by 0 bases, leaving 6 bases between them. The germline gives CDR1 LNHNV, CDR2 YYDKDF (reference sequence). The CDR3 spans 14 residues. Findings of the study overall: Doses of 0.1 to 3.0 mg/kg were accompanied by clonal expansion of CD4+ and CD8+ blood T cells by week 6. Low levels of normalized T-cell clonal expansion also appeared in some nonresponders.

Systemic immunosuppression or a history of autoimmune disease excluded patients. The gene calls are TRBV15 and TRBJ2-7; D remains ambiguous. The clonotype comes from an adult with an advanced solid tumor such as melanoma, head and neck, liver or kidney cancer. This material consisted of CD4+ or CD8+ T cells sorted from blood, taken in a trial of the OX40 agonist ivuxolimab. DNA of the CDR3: TGTGCCACCAGCAGAGACCGGAGCTCCTACGAGCAGTACTTC. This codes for CATSRDRSSYEQYF.